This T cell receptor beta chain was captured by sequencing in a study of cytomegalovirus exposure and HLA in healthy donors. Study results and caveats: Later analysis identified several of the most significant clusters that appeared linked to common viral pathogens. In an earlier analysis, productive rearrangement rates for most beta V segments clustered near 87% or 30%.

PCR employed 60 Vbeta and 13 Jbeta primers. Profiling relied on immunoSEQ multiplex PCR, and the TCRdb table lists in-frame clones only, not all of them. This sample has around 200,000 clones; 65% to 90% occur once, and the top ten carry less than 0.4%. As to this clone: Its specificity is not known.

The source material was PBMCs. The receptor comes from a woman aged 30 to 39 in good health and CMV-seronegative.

The chain's CDR3 is CANINKGAGNTIYF. The CDR3, as DNA: TGTGCCAACATAAACAAGGGGGCTGGAAACACCATATATTTT. This chain uses TRBV21-1 with TRBJ1-3; TRBD1 is taken as the D call from the table, unchecked against the DNA. TRBV21-1 is listed as a pseudogene. The length of the CDR3 is 14 residues.